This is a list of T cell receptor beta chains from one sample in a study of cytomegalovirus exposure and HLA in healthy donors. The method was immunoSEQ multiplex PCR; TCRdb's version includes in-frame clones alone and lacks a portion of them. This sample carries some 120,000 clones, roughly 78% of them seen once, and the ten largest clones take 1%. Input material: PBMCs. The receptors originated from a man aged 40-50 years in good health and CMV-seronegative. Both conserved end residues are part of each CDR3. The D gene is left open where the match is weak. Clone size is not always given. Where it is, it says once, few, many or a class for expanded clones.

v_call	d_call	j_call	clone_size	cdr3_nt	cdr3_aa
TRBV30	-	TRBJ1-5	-	TGTGCCTCCACAGGTTACAATCAGCCCCAGCATTTT	CASTGYNQPQHF
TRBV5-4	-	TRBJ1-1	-	TGTGCCAGCAGCTTGGCACTGGGGAGTAACACTGAAGCTTTCTTT	CASSLALGSNTEAFF
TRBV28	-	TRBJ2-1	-	TGTGCCAGCAGTGTCGGGACTCAATGGAATGAGCAGTTCTTC	CASSVGTQWNEQFF
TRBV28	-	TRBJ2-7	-	TGTGCCAGCAGTCCCCTCGACAACTACGAGCAGTACTTC	CASSPLDNYEQYF
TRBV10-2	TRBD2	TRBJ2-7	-	TGCGCCAGCAGAGTAGCGGGAGGTGGAAACGAGCAGTACTTC	CASRVAGGGNEQYF
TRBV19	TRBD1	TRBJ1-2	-	TGTGCCAGTAGCCGCACGACAGGGAATCTTTATGGCTACACCTTC	CASSRTTGNLYGYTF
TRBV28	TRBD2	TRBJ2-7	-	TGTGCCAGCAGTTTAACTCTTAGCGGGGGAAACCCCTACGAGCAGTACTTC	CASSLTLSGGNPYEQYF
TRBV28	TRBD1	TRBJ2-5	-	TGTGCCAGCTCCCCGGGACAGGCCCAAGAGACCCAGTACTTC	CASSPGQAQETQYF
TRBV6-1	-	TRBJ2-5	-	TGTGCCAGCAGTGATGCCAGGGGGACCCAGTACTTC	CASSDARGTQYF
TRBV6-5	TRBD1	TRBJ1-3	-	TGTGCCACCAGGGGGCCGGGAAACACCATATATTTT	CATRGPGNTIYF
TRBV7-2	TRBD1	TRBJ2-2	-	TGTGCCAGCAGCCCCTGGTCAGGGGGCACCGGGGAGCTGTTTTTT	CASSPWSGGTGELFF
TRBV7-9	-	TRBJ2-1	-	TGTGCCAGCAGCCGAACCGGGACTTTCTTTTACAATGAGCAGTTCTTC	CASSRTGTFFYNEQFF
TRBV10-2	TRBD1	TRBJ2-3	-	TGCGCCAGCACCCCCCAGGGGGCAGGAGATACGCAGTATTTT	CASTPQGAGDTQYF
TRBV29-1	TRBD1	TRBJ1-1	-	TGCAGCGTTCGGAGTCAGGGGGCCACTGAAGCTTTCTTT	CSVRSQGATEAFF
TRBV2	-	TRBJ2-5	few	TGTGCCAGCAGAGGAGGGTCGGCGGGGGAGACCCAGTACTTC	CASRGGSAGETQYF
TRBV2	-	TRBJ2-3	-	TGTGCCAGCAGTGACGGACTCCGAGATACGCAGTATTTT	CASSDGLRDTQYF
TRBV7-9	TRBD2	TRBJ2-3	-	TGTGCCAGCAGCTCTGGACTAGCGGGAGCAGATACGCAGTATTTT	CASSSGLAGADTQYF
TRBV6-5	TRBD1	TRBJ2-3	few	TGTGCCAGCAGTTACCTGACAGGGTCGGGCACAGATACGCAGTATTTT	CASSYLTGSGTDTQYF
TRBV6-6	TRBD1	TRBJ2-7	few	TGTGCCAGCAGTCCATGGGACAGGGAGGTAGACGAGCAGTACTTC	CASSPWDREVDEQYF
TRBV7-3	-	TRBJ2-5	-	TGTGCCAGCAGCCCGACTCCGTACCAAGAGACCCAGTACTTC	CASSPTPYQETQYF
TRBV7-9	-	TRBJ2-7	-	TGTGCCAGCAGCTTATTTAGCGAGGGAACATACGAGCAGTACTTC	CASSLFSEGTYEQYF
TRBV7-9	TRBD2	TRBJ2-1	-	TGTGCCAGCAGCTCCCGTTCACTAGCGGTGATCAACAATGAGCAGTTCTTC	CASSSRSLAVINNEQFF
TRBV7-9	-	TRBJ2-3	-	TGTGCCAGCAGCTTAGACACGGGAGCGCAGTATTTT	CASSLDTGAQYF
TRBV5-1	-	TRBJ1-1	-	TGCGCCAGCAGCTTGGTGAGACAAAACACTGAAGCTTTCTTT	CASSLVRQNTEAFF
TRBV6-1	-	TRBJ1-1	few	TGTGCCAGCAGTGAAATTTCGCAGGGGACCAAGAACACTGAAGCTTTCTTT	CASSEISQGTKNTEAFF